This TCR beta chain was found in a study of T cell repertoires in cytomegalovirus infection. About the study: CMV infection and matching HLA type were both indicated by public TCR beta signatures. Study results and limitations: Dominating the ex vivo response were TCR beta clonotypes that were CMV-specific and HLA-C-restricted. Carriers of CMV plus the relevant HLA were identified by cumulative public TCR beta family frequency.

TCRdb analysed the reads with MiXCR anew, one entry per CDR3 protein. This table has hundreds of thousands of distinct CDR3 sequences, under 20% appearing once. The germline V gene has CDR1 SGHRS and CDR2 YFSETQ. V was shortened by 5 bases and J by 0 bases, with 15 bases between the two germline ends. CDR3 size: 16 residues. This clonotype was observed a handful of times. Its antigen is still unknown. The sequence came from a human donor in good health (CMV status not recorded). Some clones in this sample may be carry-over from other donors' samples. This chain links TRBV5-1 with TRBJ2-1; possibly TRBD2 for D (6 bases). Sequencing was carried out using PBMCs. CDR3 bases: TGCGCCAGCAGTCCTCCGGGACTGAGCTCCTACAATGAGCAGTTCTTC. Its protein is CASSPPGLSSYNEQFF.